The rows below give T cell receptor beta chains drawn from one sample of a study of T cell responses to AZD1222 COVID-19 vaccine. Generated by immunoSEQ multiplex PCR, the TCRdb table keeps only in-frame clones and is missing some. Of about 100,000 clones in the sample, 80% to 90% were seen once. The material was peripheral blood, obtained on day 0 of AZD1222 vaccination. The origin of the receptors is an adult in good health. Each CDR3 is given with its conserved first and last residue. Each record gives: J gene, V gene, D gene, clone size, CDR3 protein, CDR3 DNA. A D gene is named only where the DNA matches it firmly. Rows may omit the clone size; those that give it use once, few, many or a size class.

J gene: TRBJ1-3
V gene: TRBV28
D gene: -
clone size: -
CDR3 protein: CASSTGYTIYF
CDR3 DNA: TGTGCCAGCAGCACAGGGTACACCATATATTTT

J gene: TRBJ1-4
V gene: TRBV4-1
D gene: -
clone size: -
CDR3 protein: CASSQVGRSGEKLFF
CDR3 DNA: TGCGCCAGCAGCCAAGTTGGGCGGAGCGGAGAAAAACTGTTTTTT

J gene: TRBJ2-3
V gene: TRBV12-3/TRBV12-4
D gene: TRBD1
clone size: -
CDR3 protein: CASSDRGTDTQYF
CDR3 DNA: TGTGCCAGCAGCGACAGGGGCACAGATACGCAGTATTTT

J gene: TRBJ2-2
V gene: TRBV5-1
D gene: -
clone size: -
CDR3 protein: CASSLSQVSTGELFF
CDR3 DNA: TGCGCCAGCAGCTTGAGCCAGGTTAGCACCGGGGAGCTGTTTTTT

J gene: TRBJ2-7
V gene: TRBV6-5
D gene: -
clone size: -
CDR3 protein: CASSGTTYEQYF
CDR3 DNA: TGTGCCAGCAGCGGTACTACCTACGAGCAGTACTTC

J gene: TRBJ1-5
V gene: TRBV15
D gene: -
clone size: -
CDR3 protein: CATSRDTGNRPQHF
CDR3 DNA: TGTGCCACCAGCAGAGATACAGGTAATCGGCCCCAGCATTTT

J gene: TRBJ2-4
V gene: TRBV18
D gene: -
clone size: few
CDR3 protein: CASSPPGQTNIQYF
CDR3 DNA: TGTGCCAGCTCACCACCGGGACAAACAAACATTCAGTACTTC

J gene: TRBJ1-4
V gene: TRBV7-8
D gene: -
clone size: -
CDR3 protein: CASGRRGGEDEKLFF
CDR3 DNA: TGTGCCAGCGGAAGGAGGGGCGGGGAGGATGAAAAACTGTTTTTT

J gene: TRBJ2-7
V gene: TRBV13
D gene: -
clone size: -
CDR3 protein: CASRKADHEQYF
CDR3 DNA: TGTGCCAGCAGAAAGGCGGACCACGAGCAGTACTTC

J gene: TRBJ2-2
V gene: TRBV5-4
D gene: -
clone size: -
CDR3 protein: CASSSKRANRAGELFF
CDR3 DNA: TGTGCCAGCAGTTCGAAGCGGGCAAATCGCGCCGGGGAGCTGTTTTTT

J gene: TRBJ1-3
V gene: TRBV6-5
D gene: -
clone size: -
CDR3 protein: CASHPGHVGNTIYF
CDR3 DNA: TGTGCCAGCCACCCCGGCCACGTCGGAAACACCATATATTTT

J gene: TRBJ1-5
V gene: TRBV19
D gene: -
clone size: -
CDR3 protein: CASSAGFNQPQHF
CDR3 DNA: TGTGCCAGTAGTGCAGGGTTCAATCAGCCCCAGCATTTT

J gene: TRBJ2-4
V gene: TRBV27
D gene: -
clone size: -
CDR3 protein: CASSDRTSLAKNIQYF
CDR3 DNA: TGTGCCAGCAGCGACAGGACATCACTAGCCAAAAACATTCAGTACTTC

J gene: TRBJ1-3
V gene: TRBV3-1/TRBV3-2
D gene: -
clone size: -
CDR3 protein: CASTQTGIGNTIYF
CDR3 DNA: TGTGCCAGCACCCAAACAGGGATTGGAAACACCATATATTTT

J gene: TRBJ2-1
V gene: TRBV15
D gene: TRBD2
clone size: -
CDR3 protein: CATSRDLVAGGNEQFF
CDR3 DNA: TGTGCCACCAGCAGAGATCTCGTAGCGGGAGGCAATGAGCAGTTCTTC

J gene: TRBJ2-7
V gene: TRBV4-1
D gene: TRBD1
clone size: -
CDR3 protein: CASSQEDRGYEQYF
CDR3 DNA: TGCGCCAGCAGCCAAGAGGACAGGGGTTACGAGCAGTACTTC